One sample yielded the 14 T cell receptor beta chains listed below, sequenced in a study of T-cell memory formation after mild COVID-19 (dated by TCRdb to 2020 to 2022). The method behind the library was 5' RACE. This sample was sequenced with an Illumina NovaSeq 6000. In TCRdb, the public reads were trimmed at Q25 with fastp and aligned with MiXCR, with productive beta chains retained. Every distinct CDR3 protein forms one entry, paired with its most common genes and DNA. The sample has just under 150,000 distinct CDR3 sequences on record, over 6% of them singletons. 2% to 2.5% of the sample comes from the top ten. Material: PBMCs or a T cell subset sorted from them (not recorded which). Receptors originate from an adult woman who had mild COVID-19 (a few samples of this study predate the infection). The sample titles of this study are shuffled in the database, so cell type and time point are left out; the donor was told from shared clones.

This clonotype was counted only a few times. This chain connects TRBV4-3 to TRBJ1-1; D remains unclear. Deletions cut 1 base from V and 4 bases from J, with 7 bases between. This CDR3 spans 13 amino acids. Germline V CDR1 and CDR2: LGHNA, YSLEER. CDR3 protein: CASSQATATEAFF. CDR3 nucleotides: TGCGCCAGCAGCCAAGCTACAGCCACTGAAGCTTTCTTT.

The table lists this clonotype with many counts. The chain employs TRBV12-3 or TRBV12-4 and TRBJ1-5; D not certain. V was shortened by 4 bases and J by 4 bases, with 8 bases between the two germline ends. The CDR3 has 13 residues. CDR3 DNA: TGTGCCAGCAGTTCCGCCCTAAATCAGCCCCAGCATTTT. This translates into CASSSALNQPQHF.

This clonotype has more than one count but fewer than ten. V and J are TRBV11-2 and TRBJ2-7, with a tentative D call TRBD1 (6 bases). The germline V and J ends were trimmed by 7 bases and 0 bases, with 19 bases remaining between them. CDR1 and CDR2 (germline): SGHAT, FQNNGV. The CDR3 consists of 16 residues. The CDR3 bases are TGTGCCAGCATCCCAGTCTCAGGGGCCGGCTCCTACGAGCAGTACTTC. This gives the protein CASIPVSGAGSYEQYF.

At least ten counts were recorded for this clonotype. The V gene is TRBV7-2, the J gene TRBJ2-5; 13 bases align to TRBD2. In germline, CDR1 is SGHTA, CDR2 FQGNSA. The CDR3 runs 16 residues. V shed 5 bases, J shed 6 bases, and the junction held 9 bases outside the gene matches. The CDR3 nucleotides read TGTGCCAGCAGCCAAGGGACTAGCGGGAATGAAAAGACCCAGTACTTC. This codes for CASSQGTSGNEKTQYF.

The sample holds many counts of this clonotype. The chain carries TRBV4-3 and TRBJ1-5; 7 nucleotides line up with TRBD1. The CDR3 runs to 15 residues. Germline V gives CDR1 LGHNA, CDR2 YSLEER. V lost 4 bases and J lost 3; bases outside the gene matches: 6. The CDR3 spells CASSPMTGTNQPQHF. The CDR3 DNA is TGCGCCAGCAGCCCGATGACAGGGACCAATCAGCCCCAGCATTTT.

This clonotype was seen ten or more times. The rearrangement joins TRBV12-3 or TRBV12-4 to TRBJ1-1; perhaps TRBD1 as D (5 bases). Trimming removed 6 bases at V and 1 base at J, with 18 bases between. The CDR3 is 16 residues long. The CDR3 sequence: CASSVATGGGNTEAFF. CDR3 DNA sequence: TGTGCCAGCAGCGTGGCAACGGGCGGGGGGAACACTGAAGCTTTCTTT.

CDR3 bases: TGTGCCAGCAGCCAAGCCGGGACTAGCGTCTACAATGAGCAGTTCTTC. Its protein product is CASSQAGTSVYNEQFF. The chain has TRBV3-1 and TRBJ2-1; 10 bases line up with TRBD2. V lost 1 base, J lost 3 bases, and 3 bases stayed unmatched. CDR3 length equals 16 residues. CDR1 is LGHDT, CDR2 YNNKEL, per germline (reference sequence).

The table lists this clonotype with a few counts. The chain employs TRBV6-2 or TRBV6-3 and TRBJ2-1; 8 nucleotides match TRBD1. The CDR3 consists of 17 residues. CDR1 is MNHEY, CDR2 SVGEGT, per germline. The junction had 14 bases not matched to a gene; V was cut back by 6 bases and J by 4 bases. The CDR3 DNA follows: TGTGCCAGCAGCCCCCATCAGGGGGCAGTAAGGTACAATGAGCAGTTCTTC. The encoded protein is CASSPHQGAVRYNEQFF.

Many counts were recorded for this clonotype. CDR3 coding DNA: TGCGCCAGCAGCACAGGACAGGTCTCCTACGAGCAGTACTTC. Translated: CASSTGQVSYEQYF. The V gene is TRBV5-1, the J gene TRBJ2-7; 7 bases map to TRBD1. There are 14 residues in the CDR3. V shed 4 bases, J shed 0 bases, and the junction held 4 bases outside the gene matches. The germline gives CDR1 SGHRS, CDR2 YFSETQ. The complete variable domain, with remaining parts taken from reference TRBV5-1 and TRBJ2-7, reads KAGVTQTPRYLIKTRGQQVTLSCSPISGHRSVSWYQQTPGQGLQFLFEYFSETQRNKGNFPGRFSGRQFSNSRSEMNVSTLELGDSALYLCASSTGQVSYEQYFGPGTRLTVT.

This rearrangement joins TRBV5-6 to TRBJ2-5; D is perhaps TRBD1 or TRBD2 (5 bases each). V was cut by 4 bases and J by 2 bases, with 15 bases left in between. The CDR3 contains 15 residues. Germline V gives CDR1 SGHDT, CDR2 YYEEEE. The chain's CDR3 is CASSPMGETQETQYF. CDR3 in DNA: TGTGCCAGCAGCCCCATGGGGGAGACTCAAGAGACCCAGTACTTC.

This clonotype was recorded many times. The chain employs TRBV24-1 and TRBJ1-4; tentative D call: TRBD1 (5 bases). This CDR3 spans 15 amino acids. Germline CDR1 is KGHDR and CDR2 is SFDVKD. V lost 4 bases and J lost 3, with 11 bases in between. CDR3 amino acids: CATSDQRGPNEKLFF. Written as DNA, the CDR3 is TGTGCCACCAGTGACCAAAGGGGCCCTAATGAAAAACTGTTTTTT.

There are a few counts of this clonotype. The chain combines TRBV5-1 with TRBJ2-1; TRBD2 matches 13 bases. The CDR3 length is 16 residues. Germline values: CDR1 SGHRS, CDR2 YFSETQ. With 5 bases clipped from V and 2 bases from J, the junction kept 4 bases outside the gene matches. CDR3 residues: CASRTTSGGAYNEQFF. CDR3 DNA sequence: TGCGCCAGCAGAACTACTAGCGGGGGGGCCTACAATGAGCAGTTCTTC.

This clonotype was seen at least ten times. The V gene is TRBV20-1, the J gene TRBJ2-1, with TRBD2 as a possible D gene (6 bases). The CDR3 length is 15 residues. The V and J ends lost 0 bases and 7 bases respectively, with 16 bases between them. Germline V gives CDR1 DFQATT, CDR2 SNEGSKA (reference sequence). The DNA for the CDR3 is TGCAGTGCTAGAGACCGACTAGTTCACGGGAATGAGCAGTTCTTC. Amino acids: CSARDRLVHGNEQFF.

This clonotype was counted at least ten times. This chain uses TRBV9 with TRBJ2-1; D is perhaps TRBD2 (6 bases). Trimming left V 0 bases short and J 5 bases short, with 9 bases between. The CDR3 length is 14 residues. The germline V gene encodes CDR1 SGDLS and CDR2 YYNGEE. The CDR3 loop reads CASSVGGTHNEQFF. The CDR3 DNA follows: TGTGCCAGCAGCGTAGGCGGGACGCACAATGAGCAGTTCTTC.